The present T cell receptor (beta chain) was sequenced within a study of CD8+CD57+ T cells in acquired aplastic anemia. Study observations and caveats: Patients and controls shared some 30 CD8+ CDR3 sequences, highly expressed in patients.

CDR3 and TCR beta VDJ profiling relied on genomic DNA as the template. TCRdb ran MiXCR on the reads and lists one entry per CDR3 protein. Here the sample spans hundreds of thousands of distinct CDR3 sequences, around 72% being singletons. Concerning this clonotype: As yet, its antigen is unknown.

There are 15 residues in the CDR3. Trimming left V 4 bases short and J 16 bases short, with 26 bases between. Germline loops: CDR1 SGHTA, CDR2 FQGNSA. The specimen was sorted CD4+, CD8+, or CD8+CD57+ T cells (not recorded which) from PBMCs. The V call is TRBV7-2, the J call TRBJ1-5, with D perhaps TRBD1 (5 bases). This sequence originates from a human donor in good health, serving as a control. CDR3 bases: TGTGCCAGCAGCTACGCCGGGGGTAGCAATGAAGCCTTCCATTTT. Protein: CASSYAGGSNEAFHF.